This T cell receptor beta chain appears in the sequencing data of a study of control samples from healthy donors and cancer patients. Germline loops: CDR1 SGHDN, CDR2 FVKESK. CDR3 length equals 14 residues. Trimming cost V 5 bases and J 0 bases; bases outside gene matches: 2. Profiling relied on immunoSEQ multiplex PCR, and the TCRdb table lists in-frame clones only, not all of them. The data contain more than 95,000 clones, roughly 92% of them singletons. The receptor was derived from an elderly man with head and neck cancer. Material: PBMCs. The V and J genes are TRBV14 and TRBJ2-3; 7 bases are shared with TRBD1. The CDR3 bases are TGTGCCAGCAGCAGACAGGGAAGCACAGATACGCAGTATTTT. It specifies CASSRQGSTDTQYF.